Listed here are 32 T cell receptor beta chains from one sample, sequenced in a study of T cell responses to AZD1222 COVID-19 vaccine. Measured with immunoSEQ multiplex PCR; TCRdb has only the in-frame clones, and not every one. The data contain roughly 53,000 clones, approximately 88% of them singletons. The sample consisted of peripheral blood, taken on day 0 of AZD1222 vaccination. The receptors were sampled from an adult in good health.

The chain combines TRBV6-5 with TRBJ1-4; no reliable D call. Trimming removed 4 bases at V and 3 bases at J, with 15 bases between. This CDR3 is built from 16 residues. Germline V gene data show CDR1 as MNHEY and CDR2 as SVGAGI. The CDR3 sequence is CASSLNSAVANEKLFF. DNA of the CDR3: TGTGCCAGCAGTTTAAACTCAGCGGTGGCTAATGAAAAACTGTTTTTT.

The CDR3 DNA reads as TGTGCCAGCAGCCGTCGCCCTGGTGGGGGTTCCTACAATGAGCAGTTCTTC. Translated: CASSRRPGGGSYNEQFF. This chain links TRBV3-1 (or the pseudogene TRBV3-2) with TRBJ2-1; possibly TRBD1 or TRBD2 for D (5 bases each). The CDR3 totals 17 residues. Trimming left V 4 bases short and J 1 base short, with 17 bases between. The germline V gene has CDR1 LGHDT and CDR2 YNNKEL (reference sequence).

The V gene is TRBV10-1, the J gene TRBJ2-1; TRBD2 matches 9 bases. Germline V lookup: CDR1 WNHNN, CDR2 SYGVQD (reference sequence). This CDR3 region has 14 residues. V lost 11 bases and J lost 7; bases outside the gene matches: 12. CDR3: CASRGGSGSNEQFF. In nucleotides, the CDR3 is TGCGCCTCAAGGGGGGGTAGCGGGAGTAATGAGCAGTTCTTC.

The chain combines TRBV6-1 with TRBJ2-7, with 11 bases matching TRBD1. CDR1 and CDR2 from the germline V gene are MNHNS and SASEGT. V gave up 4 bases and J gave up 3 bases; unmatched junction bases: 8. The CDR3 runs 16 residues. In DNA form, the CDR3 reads TGTGCCAGCAGTGCCATGGGGACAGGGGGAAACTACGAGCAGTACTTC. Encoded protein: CASSAMGTGGNYEQYF.

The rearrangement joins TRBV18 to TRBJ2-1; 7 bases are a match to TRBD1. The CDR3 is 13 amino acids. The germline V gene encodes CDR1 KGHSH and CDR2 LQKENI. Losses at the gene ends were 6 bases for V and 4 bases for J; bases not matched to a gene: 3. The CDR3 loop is CASSQGVYNEQFF. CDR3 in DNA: TGTGCCAGCTCCCAGGGGGTTTACAATGAGCAGTTCTTC.

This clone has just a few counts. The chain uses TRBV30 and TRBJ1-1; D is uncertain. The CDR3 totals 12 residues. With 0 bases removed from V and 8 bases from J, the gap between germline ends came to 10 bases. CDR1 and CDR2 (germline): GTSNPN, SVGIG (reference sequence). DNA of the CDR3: TGTGCCTGGAGTGTACTCTCACAGGAAGCTTTCTTT. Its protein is CAWSVLSQEAFF.

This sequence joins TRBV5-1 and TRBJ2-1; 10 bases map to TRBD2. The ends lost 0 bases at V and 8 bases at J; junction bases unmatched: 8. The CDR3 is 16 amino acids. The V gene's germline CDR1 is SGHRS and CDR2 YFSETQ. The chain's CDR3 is CASSLEASGRGYEQFF. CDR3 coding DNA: TGCGCCAGCAGCTTGGAGGCTAGCGGGAGAGGCTATGAGCAGTTCTTC. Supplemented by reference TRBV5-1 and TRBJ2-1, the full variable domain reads KAGVTQTPRYLIKTRGQQVTLSCSPISGHRSVSWYQQTPGQGLQFLFEYFSETQRNKGNFPGRFSGRQFSNSRSEMNVSTLELGDSALYLCASSLEASGRGYEQFFGPGTRLTVL.

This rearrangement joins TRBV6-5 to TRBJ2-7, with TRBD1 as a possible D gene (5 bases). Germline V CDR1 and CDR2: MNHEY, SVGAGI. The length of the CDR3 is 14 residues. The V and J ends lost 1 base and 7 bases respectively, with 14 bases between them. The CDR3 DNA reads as TGTGCCAGCAGTTACTGGCAGAGAAAGGGGGAGCAGTACTTC. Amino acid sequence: CASSYWQRKGEQYF.

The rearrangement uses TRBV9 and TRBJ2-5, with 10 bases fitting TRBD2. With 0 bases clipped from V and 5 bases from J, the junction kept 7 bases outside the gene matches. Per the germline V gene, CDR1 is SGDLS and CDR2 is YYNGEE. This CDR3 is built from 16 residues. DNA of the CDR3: TGTGCCAGCAGCGTAGGAGCGGGAGGGCCTGGGGAGACCCAGTACTTC. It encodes CASSVGAGGPGETQYF.

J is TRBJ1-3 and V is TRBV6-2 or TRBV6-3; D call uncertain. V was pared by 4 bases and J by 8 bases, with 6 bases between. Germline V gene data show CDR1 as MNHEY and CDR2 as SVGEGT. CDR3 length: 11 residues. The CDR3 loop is CASSFRDTIYF. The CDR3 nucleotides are TGTGCCAGCAGTTTCCGGGACACCATATATTTT.

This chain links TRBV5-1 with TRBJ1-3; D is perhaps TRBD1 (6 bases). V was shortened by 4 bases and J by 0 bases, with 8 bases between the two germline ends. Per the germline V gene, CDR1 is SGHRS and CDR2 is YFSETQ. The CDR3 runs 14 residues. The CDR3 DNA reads TGCGCCAGCAGCGACAGGATCTCTGGAAACACCATATATTTT. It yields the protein CASSDRISGNTIYF.

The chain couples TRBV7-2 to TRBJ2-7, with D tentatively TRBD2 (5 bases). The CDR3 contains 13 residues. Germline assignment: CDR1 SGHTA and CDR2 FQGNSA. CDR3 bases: TGTGCGACCTCTTGGGAGCCGTCCTACGAGCAGTACTTC. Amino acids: CATSWEPSYEQYF.

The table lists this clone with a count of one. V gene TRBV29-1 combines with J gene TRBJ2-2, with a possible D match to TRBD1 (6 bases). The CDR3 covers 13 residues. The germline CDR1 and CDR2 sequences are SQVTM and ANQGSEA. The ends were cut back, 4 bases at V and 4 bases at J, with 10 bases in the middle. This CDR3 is CSVVVGGTGELFF. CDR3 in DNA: TGCAGCGTTGTGGTAGGGGGCACCGGGGAGCTGTTTTTT.

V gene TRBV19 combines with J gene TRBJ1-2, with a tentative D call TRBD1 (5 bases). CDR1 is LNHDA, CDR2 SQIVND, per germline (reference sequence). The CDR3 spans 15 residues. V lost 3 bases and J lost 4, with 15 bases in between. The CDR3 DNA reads TGTGCCAGTAGTATCAGGCCAGGGCTTTTCTATGGCTACACCTTC. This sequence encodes CASSIRPGLFYGYTF.

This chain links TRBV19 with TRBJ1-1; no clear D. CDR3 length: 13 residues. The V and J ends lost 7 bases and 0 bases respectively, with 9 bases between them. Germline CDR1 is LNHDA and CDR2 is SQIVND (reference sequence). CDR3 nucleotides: TGTGCCAGTACCGATCCAATGAACACTGAAGCTTTCTTT. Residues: CASTDPMNTEAFF.

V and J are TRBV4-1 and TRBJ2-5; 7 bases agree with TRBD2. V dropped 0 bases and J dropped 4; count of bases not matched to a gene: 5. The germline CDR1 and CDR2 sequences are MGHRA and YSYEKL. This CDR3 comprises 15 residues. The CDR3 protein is CASSQDTQRGETQYF. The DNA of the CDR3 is TGCGCCAGCAGCCAAGATACCCAGCGGGGAGAGACCCAGTACTTC.

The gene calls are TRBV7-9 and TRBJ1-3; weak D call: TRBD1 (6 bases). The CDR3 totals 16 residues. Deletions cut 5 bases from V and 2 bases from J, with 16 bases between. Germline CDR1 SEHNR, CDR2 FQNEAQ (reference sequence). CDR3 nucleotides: TGTGCCAGCAGCAGGGGGGACAAGTTGGCTGGAAACACCATATATTTT. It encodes CASSRGDKLAGNTIYF. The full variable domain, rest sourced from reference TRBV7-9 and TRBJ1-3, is DTGVSQNPRHKITKRGQNVTFRCDPISEHNRLYWYRQTLGQGPEFLTYFQNEAQLEKSRLLSDRFSAERPKGSFSTLEIQRTEQGDSAMYLCASSRGDKLAGNTIYFGEGSWLTVV.

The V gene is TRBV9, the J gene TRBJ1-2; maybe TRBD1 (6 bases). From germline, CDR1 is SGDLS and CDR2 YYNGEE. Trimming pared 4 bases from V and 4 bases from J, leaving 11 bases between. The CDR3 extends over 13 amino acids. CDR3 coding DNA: TGTGCCAGCAGCTCCCGGACAGTCTATGGCTACACCTTC. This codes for CASSSRTVYGYTF.

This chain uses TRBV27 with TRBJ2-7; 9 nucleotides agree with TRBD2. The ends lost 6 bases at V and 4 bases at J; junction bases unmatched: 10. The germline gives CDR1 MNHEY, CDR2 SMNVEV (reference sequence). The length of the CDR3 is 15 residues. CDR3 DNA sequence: TGTGCCAGCAGGGAAAGGCTAGCGGGACTGTACGAGCAGTACTTC. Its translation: CASRERLAGLYEQYF.

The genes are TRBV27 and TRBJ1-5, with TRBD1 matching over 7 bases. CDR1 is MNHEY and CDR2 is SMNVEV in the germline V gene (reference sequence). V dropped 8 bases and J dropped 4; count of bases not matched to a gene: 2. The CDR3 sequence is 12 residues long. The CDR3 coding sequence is TGTGCCAGCTCCAGGGGGAATCAGCCCCAGCATTTT. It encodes CASSRGNQPQHF.

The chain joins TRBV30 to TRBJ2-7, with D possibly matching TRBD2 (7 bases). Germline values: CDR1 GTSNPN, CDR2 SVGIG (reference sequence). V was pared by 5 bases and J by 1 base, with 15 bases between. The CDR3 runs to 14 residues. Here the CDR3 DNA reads TGTGCCTGGGAGCGCGGGGGCAGGTCCTACGAGCAGTACTTC. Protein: CAWERGGRSYEQYF.

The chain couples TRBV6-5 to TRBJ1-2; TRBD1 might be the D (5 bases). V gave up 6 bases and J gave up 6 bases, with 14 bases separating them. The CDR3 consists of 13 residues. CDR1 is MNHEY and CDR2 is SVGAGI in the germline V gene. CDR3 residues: CASRASGTNGYTF. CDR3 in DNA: TGTGCCAGCAGGGCCTCCGGGACCAATGGCTACACCTTC.

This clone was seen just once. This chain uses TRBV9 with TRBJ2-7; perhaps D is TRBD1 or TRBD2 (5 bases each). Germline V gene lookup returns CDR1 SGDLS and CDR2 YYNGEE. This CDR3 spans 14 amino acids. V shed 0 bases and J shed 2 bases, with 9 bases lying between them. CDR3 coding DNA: TGTGCCAGCAGCGTAGATGAGGGACCCTACGAGCAGTACTTC. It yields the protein CASSVDEGPYEQYF.

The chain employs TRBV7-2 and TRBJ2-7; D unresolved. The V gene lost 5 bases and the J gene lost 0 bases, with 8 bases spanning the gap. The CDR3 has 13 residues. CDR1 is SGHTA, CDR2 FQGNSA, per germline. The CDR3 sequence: CASSTQSSYEQYF. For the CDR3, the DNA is TGTGCCAGCAGCACCCAGAGCTCCTACGAGCAGTACTTC.

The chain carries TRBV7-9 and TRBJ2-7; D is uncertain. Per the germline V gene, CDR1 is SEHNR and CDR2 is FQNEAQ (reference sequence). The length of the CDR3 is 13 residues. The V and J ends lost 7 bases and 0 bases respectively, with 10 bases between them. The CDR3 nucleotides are TGTGCCAGCAACAAAGGCAGCTCCTACGAGCAGTACTTC. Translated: CASNKGSSYEQYF.

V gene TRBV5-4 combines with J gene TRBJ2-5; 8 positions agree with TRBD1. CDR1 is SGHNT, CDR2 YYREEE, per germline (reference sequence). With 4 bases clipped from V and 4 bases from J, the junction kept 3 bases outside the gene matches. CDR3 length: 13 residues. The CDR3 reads CASSADRGETQYF. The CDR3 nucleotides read TGTGCCAGCAGCGCCGACAGGGGAGAGACCCAGTACTTC.

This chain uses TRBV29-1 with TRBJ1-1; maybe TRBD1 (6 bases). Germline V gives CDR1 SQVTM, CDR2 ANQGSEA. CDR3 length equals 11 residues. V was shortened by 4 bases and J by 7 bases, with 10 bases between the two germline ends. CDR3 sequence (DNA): TGCAGCGTTGGTGGACAGCTTGAAGCTTTCTTT. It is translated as CSVGGQLEAFF.

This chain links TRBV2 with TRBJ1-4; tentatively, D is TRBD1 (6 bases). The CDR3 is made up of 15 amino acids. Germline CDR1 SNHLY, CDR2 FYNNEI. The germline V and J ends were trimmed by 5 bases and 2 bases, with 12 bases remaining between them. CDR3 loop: CASSKQGGTNEKLFF. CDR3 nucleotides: TGTGCCAGCAGTAAACAGGGCGGGACTAATGAAAAACTGTTTTTT.

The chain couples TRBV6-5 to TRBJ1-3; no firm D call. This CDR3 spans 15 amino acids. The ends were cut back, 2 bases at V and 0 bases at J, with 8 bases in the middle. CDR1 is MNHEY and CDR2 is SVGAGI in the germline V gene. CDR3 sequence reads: CASSYAADSGNTIYF. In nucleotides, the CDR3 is TGTGCCAGCAGTTACGCCGCCGACTCTGGAAACACCATATATTTT.

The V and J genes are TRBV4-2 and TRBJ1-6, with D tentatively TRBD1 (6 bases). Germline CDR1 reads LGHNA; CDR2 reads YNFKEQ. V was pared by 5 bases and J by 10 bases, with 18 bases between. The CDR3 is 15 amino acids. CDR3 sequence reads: CASSSRAGGQSPLHF. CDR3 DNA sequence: TGTGCCAGCAGCTCCCGGGCGGGGGGGCAGTCACCCCTCCACTTT.

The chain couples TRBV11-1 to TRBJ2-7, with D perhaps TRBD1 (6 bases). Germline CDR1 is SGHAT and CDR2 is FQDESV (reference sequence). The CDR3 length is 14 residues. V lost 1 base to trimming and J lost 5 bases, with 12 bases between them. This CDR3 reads CASSLGYREHEQYF. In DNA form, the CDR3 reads TGTGCCAGCAGCTTAGGGTACAGGGAGCACGAGCAGTACTTC.

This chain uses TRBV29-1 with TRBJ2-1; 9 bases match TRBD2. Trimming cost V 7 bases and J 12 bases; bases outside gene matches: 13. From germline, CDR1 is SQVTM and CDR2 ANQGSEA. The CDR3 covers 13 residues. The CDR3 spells CSAIAGVQAAQFF. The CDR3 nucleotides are TGCAGCGCGATAGCGGGAGTCCAGGCTGCGCAGTTCTTC.